Listed below are T cell receptor beta chains from one sample, sequenced in a study of T cell repertoires in cytomegalovirus infection. TCRdb used MiXCR to reprocess the reads, holding one entry per CDR3 protein. Found here are approximately 180,000 distinct CDR3 sequences, roughly 9% of them singletons; the top ten hold about 5%. Sequencing was done on a sample of PBMCs. Receptor source: a human donor in good health (CMV status not recorded). Some clones in this sample may be carry-over from other donors' samples. Both conserved end residues are trimmed from each CDR3. Fields, in order: clone size, J gene, V gene, CDR3 protein. Size is stated for part of the rows, as once, few or many counts, or as a class when the clone is expanded.

clone size: NA; J gene: TRBJ1-1; V gene: TRBV10-3; CDR3 protein: AITRGFGGDGTEAF
clone size: few; J gene: TRBJ2-3; V gene: TRBV5-1; CDR3 protein: ASSGIVSTDTQY
clone size: few; J gene: TRBJ2-3; V gene: TRBV15; CDR3 protein: ATRTGRTDTQY
clone size: few; J gene: TRBJ2-7; V gene: TRBV19; CDR3 protein: ASSTGDTRSYEQY
clone size: NA; J gene: TRBJ1-5; V gene: TRBV11-2; CDR3 protein: ASSSSYQPQH
clone size: NA; J gene: TRBJ2-1; V gene: TRBV28; CDR3 protein: ASSLGDRARYYNEQF
clone size: few; J gene: TRBJ2-3; V gene: TRBV29-1; CDR3 protein: SVDISFADTQY
clone size: few; J gene: TRBJ2-2; V gene: TRBV5-5; CDR3 protein: ATGSTSFANTGELF
clone size: many; J gene: TRBJ2-6; V gene: TRBV6-1; CDR3 protein: ASIYGTGGSFLWANVLT
clone size: few; J gene: TRBJ1-2; V gene: TRBV7-6; CDR3 protein: ASSLEDLGYGYT
clone size: many; J gene: TRBJ1-1; V gene: TRBV27; CDR3 protein: ATSNTEAF
clone size: many; J gene: TRBJ1-1; V gene: TRBV24-1; CDR3 protein: ATSESDRSEAF
clone size: many; J gene: TRBJ2-1; V gene: TRBV11-2; CDR3 protein: ASSSDRGKYNEQF
clone size: many; J gene: TRBJ2-4; V gene: TRBV7-2; CDR3 protein: ASSFFRSTLGLAGAVAKNIQY
clone size: NA; J gene: TRBJ1-5; V gene: TRBV12-3/TRBV12-4; CDR3 protein: ASSRQGRFNQPQH
clone size: few; J gene: TRBJ2-3; V gene: TRBV29-1; CDR3 protein: SVLPPSTDTQY
clone size: many; J gene: TRBJ2-6; V gene: TRBV7-2; CDR3 protein: ASSLDPPNFTGPSRVLT
clone size: many; J gene: TRBJ2-3; V gene: TRBV7-2; CDR3 protein: ASSLGTQRGATTDTQY
clone size: NA; J gene: TRBJ1-5; V gene: TRBV19; CDR3 protein: ASSRQGMVNQPQH
clone size: NA; J gene: TRBJ2-5; V gene: TRBV3-1; CDR3 protein: ASSQDMKTQY
clone size: many; J gene: TRBJ2-3; V gene: TRBV4-3; CDR3 protein: ASSQDRTSGTSRQY
clone size: few; J gene: TRBJ2-2; V gene: TRBV11-2; CDR3 protein: ASTRGSANTGELF
clone size: many; J gene: TRBJ2-7; V gene: TRBV4-1; CDR3 protein: ASSQVPGQAKEQY
clone size: few; J gene: TRBJ2-2; V gene: TRBV28; CDR3 protein: ASRPGGYGRFTGELF
clone size: few; J gene: TRBJ2-1; V gene: TRBV5-6; CDR3 protein: ASTTGGRGNEQF
clone size: few; J gene: TRBJ1-4; V gene: TRBV10-3; CDR3 protein: AITDPGLEKLF
clone size: NA; J gene: TRBJ2-5; V gene: TRBV6-1; CDR3 protein: ASSEAVGGQETQY
clone size: NA; J gene: TRBJ2-2; V gene: TRBV11-1; CDR3 protein: ASSVTITGELF
clone size: many; J gene: TRBJ1-2; V gene: TRBV28; CDR3 protein: AIQQYYGYT
clone size: many; J gene: TRBJ1-2; V gene: TRBV28; CDR3 protein: ASSPTRGGQGRIGYT
clone size: many; J gene: TRBJ1-1; V gene: TRBV28; CDR3 protein: ASSPSGTTILDTEAF
clone size: NA; J gene: TRBJ1-1; V gene: TRBV20-1; CDR3 protein: SATQVEAF
clone size: many; J gene: TRBJ2-3; V gene: TRBV6-2/TRBV6-3; CDR3 protein: ASSYRLAGVSGTDTQY
clone size: NA; J gene: TRBJ1-2; V gene: TRBV7-2; CDR3 protein: ASSPLRSYGYT
clone size: many; J gene: TRBJ2-5; V gene: TRBV7-2; CDR3 protein: ASSYPGGQTTRGTQY
clone size: many; J gene: TRBJ2-7; V gene: TRBV7-2; CDR3 protein: ASSLAPSQTYEQY